Following are 30 T cell receptor beta chains from one sample sequenced in a study of Graves' ophthalmopathy and Graves' hyperthyroidism. RNA transcripts were the source from which TCR beta CDR3 regions were amplified. After a first-round RT-PCR with HTBI primers, a second-round multiplex PCR was run. TCRdb fed the multiplex PCR reads into MiXCR, producing one record per CDR3 protein. This sample has 1 million to 1.3 million distinct CDR3 sequences, with about two fifths found just once. The sequenced material came from peripheral blood or thyroid tissue (not recorded which). These receptors were taken from an adult man with Graves' hyperthyroidism.

The chain carries TRBV5-4 and TRBJ2-5; tentatively, D is TRBD2 (6 bases). This CDR3 region has 13 residues. Germline V lookup: CDR1 SGHNT, CDR2 YYREEE (reference sequence). V was shortened by 0 bases and J by 10 bases, with 13 bases between the two germline ends. The CDR3 bases are TGTGCCAGCAGCTTGGGGGGTCGGGGGTTCCAGTACTTC. This codes for CASSLGGRGFQYF.

The rearrangement uses TRBV7-2 and TRBJ1-2; a weak D match, TRBD1 (5 bases). The CDR3 is 13 residues long. V was cut by 3 bases and J by 6 bases, with 11 bases left in between. CDR1 is SGHTA and CDR2 is FQGNSA in the germline V gene. CDR3 sequence (DNA): TGTGCCAGCAGCTTTCACGGGGGGGATGGCTACACCTTC. Protein: CASSFHGGDGYTF.

The chain carries TRBV5-5 and TRBJ2-3; D not resolved. V was pared by 0 bases and J by 0 bases, with 11 bases between. CDR1 and CDR2 (germline): SGHKS, YYEKEE (reference sequence). The CDR3 spans 16 residues. The CDR3 DNA follows: TGTGCCAGCAGCTTGGTTGGCGTGGGGAGCACAGATACGCAGTATTTT. This encodes CASSLVGVGSTDTQYF.

The V gene is TRBV11-2, the J gene TRBJ1-1; D gene ambiguous. Trimming removed 5 bases from V and 4 bases from J, with 17 bases in between. The CDR3 consists of 15 residues. Germline CDR1 SGHAT, CDR2 FQNNGV. Here the CDR3 DNA reads TGTGCCAGCAGCCCAAGGGAGTCTGAGGTCACTGAAGCTTTCTTT. Amino acids: CASSPRESEVTEAFF.

Details on this clonotype: A read error may be the cause here, since a much bigger clone is one base away. The chain couples TRBV2 to TRBJ2-7; D gene ambiguous. Trimming removed 8 bases at V and 3 bases at J, with 11 bases between. CDR3 length equals 12 residues. Per germline, CDR1 SNHLY and CDR2 FYNNEI. CDR3 loop: CASSHDFYEQYF. As DNA, the CDR3 is TGTGCCAGCTCTCATGACTTCTACGAGCAGTACTTC.

For this clonotype: With a much larger clone just one base away, this may be a read error. The chain is built from TRBV5-1 and TRBJ2-7; tentatively, D is TRBD1 (6 bases). The CDR3 totals 15 residues. Germline V gene lookup returns CDR1 SGHRS and CDR2 YFSETQ. The chain's CDR3 is CATQFTEDRSYEQCF. DNA for the CDR3: TGCGCCACGCAATTTACCGAGGACAGATCCTACGAGCAGTGCTTC. The whole variable domain, filled in from reference TRBV5-1 and TRBJ2-7, reads KAGVTQTPRYLIKTRGQQVTLSCSPISGHRSVSWYQQTPGQGLQFLFEYFSETQRNKGNFPGRFSGRQFSNSRSEMNVSTLELGDSALYLCATQFTEDRSYEQCFGPGTRLTVT.

The sample holds many counts of this clonotype. V and J are TRBV11-2 and TRBJ2-7; 7 bases line up with TRBD1. The CDR3 length is 15 residues. The V gene end was trimmed by 1 base and the J gene end by 6 bases; junction bases not matched to a gene: 9. CDR1 is SGHAT and CDR2 is FQNNGV in the germline V gene. Here the CDR3 reads CASSLAPTGSAEQYF. CDR3 nucleotides: TGTGCCAGCAGCTTAGCGCCGACAGGGAGCGCCGAGCAGTACTTC.

In its sample, this clonotype was seen many times. The chain is built from TRBV6-6 and TRBJ1-1, with D perhaps TRBD1 (6 bases). Germline V gene sequence: CDR1 MNHNY, CDR2 SVGAGI (reference sequence). Trimming shortened V by 4 bases and J by 5 bases, and 14 bases separated the two germline ends. The CDR3 loop spans 14 amino acids. CDR3 bases: TGTGCCAGCAGTTCCGGGGGGCTGAGGACTGAAGCTTTCTTT. Translating gives CASSSGGLRTEAFF.

This clonotype was seen repeatedly, ten times or more. The chain has TRBV10-3 and TRBJ1-2; tentative D call: TRBD1 (6 bases). The CDR3 contains 14 residues. Trimming removed 6 bases at V and 1 base at J, with 12 bases between. Germline loops: CDR1 ENHRY, CDR2 SYGVKD. The CDR3 loop is CAIRGDTVNYGYTF. CDR3 DNA: TGTGCCATCAGGGGGGACACCGTTAACTATGGCTACACCTTC.

The gene calls are TRBV11-2 and TRBJ1-2; D is ambiguous. The CDR3 is 15 residues long. Trimming removed 1 base from V and 0 bases from J, with 9 bases in between. Germline V lookup: CDR1 SGHAT, CDR2 FQNNGV. CDR3: CASSLGAATNYGYTF. In nucleotides, the CDR3 is TGTGCCAGCAGCTTAGGGGCAGCAACTAACTATGGCTACACCTTC.

Regarding this clonotype: At one end the junction does not follow the germline gene, possibly because of a read error. This rearrangement joins TRBV7-2 to TRBJ2-7, with 9 bases lining up with TRBD2. From germline, CDR1 is SGHTA and CDR2 FQGNSA. This CDR3 has 14 residues. CDR3 loop: CASSLGSGSYEHYF. CDR3 in DNA: TGTGCCAGCAGCTTAGGTAGCGGGAGTTACGAGCATTACTTC.

Points on this clonotype: This may arise from a read error, as a much more abundant clone is one base away. This chain connects TRBV5-6 to TRBJ1-6; D gene uncertain. Germline lookup yields CDR1 SGHDT and CDR2 YYEEEE. Trimming left V 0 bases short and J 11 bases short, with 12 bases between. CDR3 length: 14 amino acids. The CDR3 is CASSLGQVNPPLHF. DNA for the CDR3: TGTGCCAGCAGCTTGGGTCAGGTCAATCCACCCCTCCACTTT.

This clonotype showed up many times. This chain connects TRBV19 to TRBJ1-1, with D perhaps TRBD1 (5 bases). CDR1 and CDR2 (germline): LNHDA, SQIVND (reference sequence). CDR3 length: 16 residues. Trimming cost V 1 base and J 3 bases, with 15 bases left between them. This CDR3 is CASSIGPQGGDTEAFF. DNA of the CDR3: TGTGCCAGTAGTATAGGGCCTCAGGGAGGGGACACTGAAGCTTTCTTT.

The V and J genes are TRBV16 and TRBJ2-5, with a weak D call TRBD1 (7 bases). Germline CDR1 and CDR2: KGHSY and FQNENV. There are 17 residues in the CDR3. V was cut by 5 bases and J by 4 bases, with 23 bases left in between. CDR3 nucleotides: TGTGCCAGCAGCGGGCGGGATTGGGGACAGCGCCGAGAGACCCAGTACTTC. Its protein product is CASSGRDWGQRRETQYF.

This clonotype was seen ten or more times. The chain has TRBV20-1 and TRBJ1-5; 10 bases are a match to TRBD1. The germline gives CDR1 DFQATT, CDR2 SNEGSKA (reference sequence). This CDR3 is built from 13 residues. With V trimmed by 6 bases and J by 6 bases, 5 bases remained unmatched. CDR3 residues: CSAKDRGLQPQHF. The CDR3 bases are TGCAGTGCAAAAGACAGGGGGCTTCAGCCCCAGCATTTT.

Many counts were recorded for this clonotype. The chain links TRBV12-3 or TRBV12-4 to TRBJ1-1, with unresolved D. The CDR3 runs to 15 residues. V gave up 3 bases and J gave up 9 bases, with 20 bases separating them. CDR3 bases: TGTGCCAGCAGTTTCCCATTCGGTAGTGACACGAAAGCTTTCTTT. Translating gives CASSFPFGSDTKAFF.

Comments on this clonotype: It may be a read error: a sequence one base away is much more abundant. The J gene is TRBJ1-2, the V gene TRBV4-3; D might be TRBD1 (6 bases). CDR1 is LGHNA, CDR2 YSLEER, per germline. This CDR3 has 14 residues. V lost 1 base and J lost 3, with 9 bases in between. The CDR3 DNA follows: TGCGCCAGCAGCCAAGGTAAGGGGGACTATGGCTACACCTTC. Protein sequence: CASSQGKGDYGYTF.

J is TRBJ1-6 and V is TRBV20-1, with D possibly matching TRBD1 (6 bases). V lost 0 bases and J 6 bases, leaving 9 bases between the germline ends. Per the germline V gene, CDR1 is DFQATT and CDR2 is SNEGSKA (reference sequence). CDR3 length: 14 amino acids. DNA for the CDR3: TGCAGTGCTAGAGATGGCAGGGGTAATTCACCCCTCCACTTT. Its translation: CSARDGRGNSPLHF.

The chain joins TRBV6-5 to TRBJ1-2, with no clear D. Germline V gives CDR1 MNHEY, CDR2 SVGAGI. Deletions cut 5 bases from V and 4 bases from J, with 17 bases between. This CDR3 has 15 amino acids. CDR3 sequence: CASSDPGEGTYGYTF. In DNA form, the CDR3 reads TGTGCCAGCAGTGACCCTGGGGAGGGTACCTATGGCTACACCTTC.

The V and J genes are TRBV5-1 and TRBJ2-1, with a possible D match to TRBD1 (5 bases). V lost 3 bases and J lost 9, with 7 bases in between. CDR1 is SGHRS, CDR2 YFSETQ, per germline. CDR3 length equals 11 residues. In DNA form, the CDR3 reads TGCGCCAGCAGCTGGGGCGGTGAGCAGTTCTTC. Amino acid sequence: CASSWGGEQFF.

The V call is TRBV10-2, the J call TRBJ2-2; the match to TRBD2 covers 9 bases. Unmatched junction bases numbered 9, after V lost 3 bases and J lost 7 bases. Per the germline V gene, CDR1 is WSHSY and CDR2 is SAAADI. The CDR3 loop spans 16 amino acids. CDR3 nucleotides: TGCGCCAGCAGTGACCAAGCGGGAGGACGGGTCGGGGAGCTGTTTTTT. Its translation: CASSDQAGGRVGELFF.

This clonotype has at least ten counts. This sequence joins TRBV7-9 and TRBJ2-5; the D gene is possibly TRBD2 (5 bases). The CDR3 runs 12 residues. CDR1 is SEHNR, CDR2 FQNEAQ, per germline (reference sequence). Trimming removed 5 bases from V and 4 bases from J, with 8 bases in between. Here the CDR3 reads CASSQEVETQYF. Written as DNA, the CDR3 is TGTGCCAGCAGCCAGGAGGTAGAGACCCAGTACTTC.

The V gene is TRBV2, the J gene TRBJ2-5; D may be TRBD1 (5 bases). V dropped 5 bases and J dropped 4 bases, with 17 bases sitting between them. CDR1 and CDR2 (germline): SNHLY, FYNNEI. The CDR3 runs 15 residues. This CDR3 is CASSYLAGPGETQYF. CDR3 in DNA: TGTGCCAGCAGTTATTTAGCAGGGCCGGGAGAGACCCAGTACTTC.

On this clonotype: Compared with germline, one end of the junction differs, possibly owing to a read error. V and J are TRBV19 and TRBJ2-7; a weak D match, TRBD1 (6 bases). Germline CDR1 reads LNHDA; CDR2 reads SQIVND (reference sequence). CDR3 length equals 14 residues. CDR3 sequence (DNA): TGCAGTGCTAGAGATCACAGGGTGGTCCACGAGCAGTACTTC. Encoded protein: CSARDHRVVHEQYF.

V usage is TRBV10-3 and J usage is TRBJ2-7; 7 positions match TRBD1. Germline CDR1 is ENHRY and CDR2 is SYGVKD. Trimming at V came to 8 bases and at J to 3 bases, leaving 4 bases not matched to a gene. This CDR3 is built from 12 residues. This CDR3 is CAIRDSYYEQYF. Written as DNA, the CDR3 is TGTGCCATCCGGGACAGTTACTACGAGCAGTACTTC.

In its sample, this clonotype was seen many times. This sequence joins TRBV5-1 and TRBJ1-1, with D possibly matching TRBD1 (6 bases). The V and J ends lost 2 bases and 8 bases respectively, with 13 bases between them. CDR3 size: 13 residues. Germline CDR1 SGHRS, CDR2 YFSETQ. The CDR3 nucleotides are TGCGCCAGCAGCTTCTACAGGGCGACGGAAGCTTTCTTT. Its translation: CASSFYRATEAFF.

This clonotype was seen more than once but under ten times. At one boundary the junction diverges from the germline segment, which might be a read error. This chain connects TRBV7-6 to TRBJ2-7, with D possibly called TRBD1 or TRBD2 (5 bases each). There are 14 residues in the CDR3. Germline-derived CDR1 and CDR2 are SGHVS and FNYEAQ. This CDR3 reads CASSAPGPQSEQYF. The CDR3 DNA is TGTGCTAGCAGCGCACCGGGACCGCAATCCGAGCAGTACTTC.

This chain joins TRBV5-1 and TRBJ1-1; D is unclear. Germline V gene sequence: CDR1 SGHRS, CDR2 YFSETQ. Trimming pared 4 bases from V and 2 bases from J, leaving 12 bases between. The CDR3 has 14 amino acids. CDR3 coding DNA: TGCGCCAGCAGCCCAGCGTCTGGAAACACTGAAGCTTTCTTT. It codes for CASSPASGNTEAFF.

The table lists this clonotype with many counts. The chain links TRBV12-3 or TRBV12-4 to TRBJ1-2; TRBD1 aligns across 7 bases. The junction had 2 bases not matched to a gene; V was cut back by 6 bases and J by 4 bases. The CDR3 has 12 residues. The CDR3 protein is CASRGGTYGYTF. CDR3 in DNA: TGTGCCAGCAGAGGGGGCACCTATGGCTACACCTTC.

The CDR3 DNA reads as TGTGCCACCAGCAGACCAGACAGGGTTTCACCCCTCCACTTT. Amino acid sequence: CATSRPDRVSPLHF. The genes are TRBV15 and TRBJ1-6, with 7 bases that match TRBD1. V shed 2 bases and J 9 bases; nucleotides not matched to a gene: 4. Per the germline V gene, CDR1 is LNHNV and CDR2 is YYDKDF (reference sequence). CDR3 length: 14 amino acids.